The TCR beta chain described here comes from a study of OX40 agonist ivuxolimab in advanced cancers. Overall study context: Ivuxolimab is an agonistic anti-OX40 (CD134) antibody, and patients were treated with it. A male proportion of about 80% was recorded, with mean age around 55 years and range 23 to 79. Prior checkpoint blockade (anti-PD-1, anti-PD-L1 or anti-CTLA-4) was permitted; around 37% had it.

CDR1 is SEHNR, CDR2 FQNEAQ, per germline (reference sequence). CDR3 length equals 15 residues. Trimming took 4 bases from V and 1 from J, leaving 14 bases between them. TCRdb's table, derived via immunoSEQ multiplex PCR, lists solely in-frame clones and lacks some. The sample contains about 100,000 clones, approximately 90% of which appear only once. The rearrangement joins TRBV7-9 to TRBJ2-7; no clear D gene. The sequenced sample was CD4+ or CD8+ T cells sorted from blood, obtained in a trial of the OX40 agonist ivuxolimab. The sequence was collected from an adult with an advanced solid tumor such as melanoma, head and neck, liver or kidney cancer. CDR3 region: CASSSSGVGSYEQYF. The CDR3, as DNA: TGTGCCAGCAGCTCCTCCGGAGTGGGATCCTACGAGCAGTACTTC.